The 6 T cell receptor beta chains below all came from one sample that was sequenced in a study of Graves' ophthalmopathy and Graves' hyperthyroidism. RNA transcripts were the source from which TCR beta CDR3 regions were amplified. An opening RT-PCR round employed HTBI primers and preceded a second-round multiplex PCR. TCRdb redid the calling of the multiplex PCR reads with MiXCR, one entry per CDR3 protein. The top ten clones hold roughly 45% of a sample with 650,000 to 900,000 distinct CDR3 sequences, roughly 40% of them seen once. The sample taken for sequencing was peripheral blood. All receptors derive from an adult man with Graves' ophthalmopathy.

This clonotype was detected only a few times. The V gene is TRBV7-9, the J gene TRBJ2-2; D is perhaps TRBD2 (5 bases). Germline loops: CDR1 SEHNR, CDR2 FQNEAQ (reference sequence). The V and J ends lost 3 bases and 8 bases respectively, with 16 bases between them. The CDR3 runs 15 residues. CDR3 bases: TGTGCCAGCAGCTTGGGGTCTAGCCTCACTGGGGAGCTGTTTTTT. Translating gives CASSLGSSLTGELFF. The full variable domain, rest sourced from reference TRBV7-9 and TRBJ2-2, is DTGVSQNPRHKITKRGQNVTFRCDPISEHNRLYWYRQTLGQGPEFLTYFQNEAQLEKSRLLSDRFSAERPKGSFSTLEIQRTEQGDSAMYLCASSLGSSLTGELFFGEGSRLTVL.

CDR3 sequence: CSVETVHEKLFF. CDR3 bases: TGCAGCGTTGAGACAGTTCATGAAAAACTGTTTTTT. This chain connects TRBV29-1 to TRBJ1-4, with D perhaps matching TRBD1 (5 bases). Trimming removed 3 bases from V and 6 bases from J, with 8 bases in between. Germline values: CDR1 SQVTM, CDR2 ANQGSEA. CDR3 length: 12 amino acids. The variable domain in full, completed from reference TRBV29-1 and TRBJ1-4, reads SAVISQKPSRDICQRGTSLTIQCQVDSQVTMMFWYRQQPGQSLTLIATANQGSEATYESGFVIDKFPISRPNLTFSTLTVSNMSPEDSSIYLCSVETVHEKLFFGSGTQLSVL.

This chain uses TRBV7-6 with TRBJ2-5; D is unclear. The ends were cut back, 6 bases at V and 2 bases at J, with 13 bases in the middle. CDR1 SGHVS and CDR2 FNYEAQ come from the germline V gene. The CDR3 runs 14 residues. CDR3 nucleotides: TGTGCCAGCAGTTTAACGGCGGCTCAAGAGACCCAGTACTTC. This codes for CASSLTAAQETQYF.

Many counts were recorded for this clonotype. V is TRBV15 and J is TRBJ1-1; possibly TRBD1 for D (5 bases). This CDR3 is 15 amino acids long. Looked up from germline, CDR1 is LNHNV and CDR2 is YYDKDF (reference sequence). The V and J ends lost 4 bases and 1 base respectively, with 13 bases between them. The CDR3 loop is CATSIKWGGNTEAFF. The CDR3 nucleotides are TGTGCCACCAGCATTAAGTGGGGGGGGAACACTGAAGCTTTCTTT.

V is TRBV5-1 and J is TRBJ1-1; unclear D gene. The CDR3 consists of 14 residues. From germline, CDR1 is SGHRS and CDR2 YFSETQ. The V end was cut by 0 bases, the J end by 3 bases, with 9 bases between. CDR3 nucleotide sequence: TGCGCCAGCAGCTTGGTTATGGTCGACACTGAAGCTTTCTTT. Translation gives CASSLVMVDTEAFF.

The sample holds a few counts of this clonotype. The J gene is TRBJ1-2, the V gene TRBV20-1; a weak D match, TRBD1 (6 bases). Germline V gene data show CDR1 as DFQATT and CDR2 as SNEGSKA (reference sequence). The CDR3 totals 14 residues. Between the trimmed V and J ends, which lost 6 bases and 1 base, there was a span of 15 bases. The CDR3 is CSATGTLINYGYTF. CDR3 nucleotide sequence: TGCAGTGCCACCGGGACACTTATTAACTATGGCTACACCTTC.